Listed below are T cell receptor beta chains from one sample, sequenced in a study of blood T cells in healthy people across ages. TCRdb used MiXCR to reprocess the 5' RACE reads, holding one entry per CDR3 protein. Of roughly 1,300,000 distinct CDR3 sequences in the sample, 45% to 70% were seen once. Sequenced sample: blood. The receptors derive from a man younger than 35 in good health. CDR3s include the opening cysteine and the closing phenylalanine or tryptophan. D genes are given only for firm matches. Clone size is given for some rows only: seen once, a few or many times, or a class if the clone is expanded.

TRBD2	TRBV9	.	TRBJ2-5	CASSSTSGRETQYF	TGTGCCAGCAGCTCGACTAGCGGGAGGGAGACCCAGTACTTC
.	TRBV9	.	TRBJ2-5	CASSAGSLKKETQYF	TGTGCCAGCAGCGCAGGGTCTCTCAAAAAAGAGACCCAGTACTTC
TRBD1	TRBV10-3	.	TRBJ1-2	CAISPGTGLGYTF	TGTGCCATCAGCCCTGGGACAGGGCTGGGCTACACCTTC
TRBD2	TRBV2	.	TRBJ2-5	CASSTTGLGGQETQYF	TGTGCCAGCAGCACAACGGGACTAGGGGGCCAAGAGACCCAGTACTTC
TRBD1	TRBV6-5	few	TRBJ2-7	CASSPTGGVYEQYF	TGTGCCAGCAGTCCTACAGGGGGCGTTTACGAGCAGTACTTC
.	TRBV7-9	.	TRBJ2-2	CASSFPGQNTGELFF	TGTGCCAGCAGCTTTCCGGGACAGAACACCGGGGAGCTGTTTTTT
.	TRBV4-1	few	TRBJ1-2	CASSVPGFYGYTF	TGCGCCAGCAGCGTTCCCGGCTTCTATGGCTACACCTTC
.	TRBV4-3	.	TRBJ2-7	CASSPSRVSYEQYF	TGCGCCAGCAGCCCAAGCAGGGTCTCCTACGAGCAGTACTTC
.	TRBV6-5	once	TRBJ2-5	CASSYSDRKQETQYF	TGTGCCAGCAGTTACTCGGACAGAAAACAAGAGACCCAGTACTTC
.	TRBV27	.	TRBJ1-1	CASISRGRNTEAFF	TGTGCCAGCATCAGCCGGGGGCGGAACACTGAAGCTTTCTTT
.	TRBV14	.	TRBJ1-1	CASSQVFGDGNTEAFF	TGTGCCAGCAGCCAAGTCTTCGGGGATGGGAACACTGAAGCTTTCTTT
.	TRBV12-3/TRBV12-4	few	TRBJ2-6	CASSLGPVLRPWANVLTF	TGTGCCAGCAGTTTAGGGCCGGTTCTCCGGCCCTGGGCCAACGTCCTGACTTTC
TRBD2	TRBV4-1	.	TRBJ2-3	CASSRGGMQGDTQYF	TGCGCCAGCAGCCGGGGGGGGATGCAGGGTGATACGCAGTATTTT
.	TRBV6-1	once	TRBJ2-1	CASIRGLTDEQFF	TGTGCCAGCATTCGAGGATTAACCGATGAGCAGTTCTTC
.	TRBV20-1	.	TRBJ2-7	CSASDRPGQLTYEQYF	TGCAGTGCTAGTGACCGCCCCGGACAGTTAACCTACGAGCAGTACTTC
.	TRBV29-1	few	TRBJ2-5	CSVVPRGGQETQYF	TGCAGCGTTGTCCCCAGGGGTGGACAAGAGACCCAGTACTTC
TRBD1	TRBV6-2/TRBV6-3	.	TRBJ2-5	CASSYSRGFETQYF	TGTGCCAGCAGTTACAGCAGGGGGTTTGAGACCCAGTACTTC
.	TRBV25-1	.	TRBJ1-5	CASSAGTNQPQHF	TGTGCCAGCAGTGCCGGGACCAATCAGCCCCAGCATTTT
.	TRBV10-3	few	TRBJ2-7	CAISESRVSYEQYF	TGTGCCATCAGTGAGTCTAGGGTTTCCTACGAGCAGTACTTC
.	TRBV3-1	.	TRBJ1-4	CAGSQADGEKLFF	TGTGCCGGCAGCCAAGCCGACGGTGAAAAACTGTTTTTT
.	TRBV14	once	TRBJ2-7	CASSQLGPTDEQYF	TGTGCCAGCAGCCAGCTCGGACCTACGGACGAGCAGTACTTC
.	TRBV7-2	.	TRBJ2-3	CASSPTPISTDTQYF	TGTGCCAGCAGCCCAACACCGATCAGCACAGATACGCAGTATTTT
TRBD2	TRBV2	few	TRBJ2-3	CASNGRETDTQYF	TGTGCCAGCAATGGGCGGGAGACAGATACGCAGTATTTT
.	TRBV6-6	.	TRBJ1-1	CASRESVDTEAFF	TGTGCCAGCAGAGAGAGCGTGGACACTGAAGCTTTCTTT
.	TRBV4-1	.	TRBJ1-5	CASSQGHNQPQHF	TGCGCCAGCAGCCAGGGACACAATCAGCCCCAGCATTTT
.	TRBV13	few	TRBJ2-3	CASSPRASGTDTQYF	TGTGCCAGCAGCCCCCGGGCTAGCGGCACAGATACGCAGTATTTT
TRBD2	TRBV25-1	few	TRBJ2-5	CASSPGSGETQYF	TGTGCCAGCTCCCCGGGTAGCGGGGAGACCCAGTACTTC
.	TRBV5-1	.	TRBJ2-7	CASSLGARDKTYEQYF	TGCGCCAGCAGCTTGGGAGCACGGGACAAGACCTACGAGCAGTACTTC
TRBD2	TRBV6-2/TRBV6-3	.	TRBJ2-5	CASTSFVGLLAGAGETQYF	TGTGCCAGCACCAGCTTTGTGGGTTTGCTAGCGGGAGCCGGGGAGACCCAGTACTTC
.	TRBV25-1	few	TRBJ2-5	CASTRTAQETQYF	TGTGCCAGCACCCGGACAGCCCAAGAGACCCAGTACTTC
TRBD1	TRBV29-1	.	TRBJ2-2	CSGARGYNTGELFF	TGCAGCGGGGCCAGGGGGTATAACACCGGGGAGCTGTTTTTT
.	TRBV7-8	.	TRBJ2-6	CASSPSVGSGANVLTF	TGTGCCAGCAGCCCCAGCGTAGGGTCTGGGGCCAACGTCCTGACTTTC
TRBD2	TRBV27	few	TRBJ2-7	CASSFGTGLAWNEQYF	TGTGCCAGCAGTTTCGGCACGGGACTAGCTTGGAACGAGCAGTACTTC
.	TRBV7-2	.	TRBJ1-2	CASSLAVLDSYGYTF	TGTGCCAGCAGCTTAGCGGTTTTGGACAGCTATGGCTACACCTTC
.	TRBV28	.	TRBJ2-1	CASSSSRGYEQFF	TGTGCCAGCAGTAGCTCCCGCGGCTATGAGCAGTTCTTC
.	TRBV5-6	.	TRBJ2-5	CAGSPVGVETQYF	TGTGCCGGCAGCCCAGTGGGGGTAGAGACCCAGTACTTC
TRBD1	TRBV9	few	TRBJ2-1	CASSVERQGKGYNEQFF	TGTGCCAGCAGCGTAGAAAGACAGGGCAAGGGGTACAATGAGCAGTTCTTC
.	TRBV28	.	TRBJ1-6	CASSPEPYSPLHF	TGTGCCAGCAGCCCGGAACCCTATTCACCCCTCCACTTT
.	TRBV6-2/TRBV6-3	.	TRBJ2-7	CASSLQISEQYF	TGTGCCAGCAGTCTACAGATTTCCGAGCAGTACTTC
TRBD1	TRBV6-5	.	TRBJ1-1	CASSYSRGQQMSNTEAFF	TGTGCCAGCAGTTACTCAAGGGGACAGCAAATGTCGAACACTGAAGCTTTCTTT
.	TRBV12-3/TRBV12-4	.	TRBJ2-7	CASSLEAPRSYEQYF	TGTGCCAGCAGTTTAGAAGCCCCCCGATCCTACGAGCAGTACTTC